One sample yielded the 21 T cell receptor beta chains listed below, sequenced in a study of cytomegalovirus exposure and HLA in healthy donors (dated 2017 in TCRdb). The library relied on the immunoSEQ multiplex PCR assay. A mixture of 60 forward primers for TCR Vbeta segments and 13 reverse primers for TCR Jbeta segments was used in the multiplex PCR. Held by TCRdb, this immuneACCESS table contains in-frame sequences only and omits some clones. Under half of the omission traces to an unresolved V gene where checked; the cause of the rest is unknown. The sample yields about 140,000 clones; nearly 90% were counted once. Roughly 0.5% of the sample rests with the top ten. The sample was PBMCs. Receptor source: a woman between 40 and 50 years old in good health and CMV-seronegative.

The gene calls are TRBV10-3 and TRBJ2-7, with D maybe TRBD2 (6 bases). V shed 7 bases and J shed 2 bases, with 24 bases lying between them. CDR3 length: 17 amino acids. CDR1 is ENHRY, CDR2 SYGVKD, per germline. Here the CDR3 DNA reads TGTGCCATCAAACGGGTAGCGGATCCTAAACCACCCTACGAGCAGTACTTC. Protein product: CAIKRVADPKPPYEQYF.

This chain links TRBV29-1 with TRBJ2-5, with 8 bases lining up with TRBD2. This CDR3 contains 14 residues. Germline V gives CDR1 SQVTM, CDR2 ANQGSEA. V gave up 7 bases and J gave up 2 bases; unmatched junction bases: 9. CDR3 bases: TGCAGCGCCGGTGTTGGCGGGAGGCAAGAGACCCAGTACTTC. Amino acid sequence: CSAGVGGRQETQYF.

The chain has TRBV28 and TRBJ2-1; TRBD1 agrees at 10 bases. Germline V gene data show CDR1 as MDHEN and CDR2 as SYDVKM. The trim removed 3 bases at V and 8 bases at J, leaving 7 bases unmatched. The CDR3 length is 15 residues. The CDR3 loop reads CASSFGQGVFDEQFF. For the CDR3, the DNA is TGTGCCAGCAGTTTCGGACAGGGGGTTTTCGATGAGCAGTTCTTC. Drawing the rest from reference TRBV28 and TRBJ2-1, the complete variable domain is DVKVTQSSRYLVKRTGEKVFLECVQDMDHENMFWYRQDPGLGLRLIYFSYDVKMKEKGDIPEGYSVSREKKERFSLILESASTNQTSMYLCASSFGQGVFDEQFFGPGTRLTVL.

The V call is TRBV27, the J call TRBJ2-7; the D gene is possibly TRBD2 (5 bases). Per germline, CDR1 MNHEY and CDR2 SMNVEV (reference sequence). Trimming took 5 bases from V and 6 from J, leaving 14 bases between them. The CDR3 is 13 amino acids. CDR3 coding DNA: TGTGCCAGCAGTCCGGTCGGGAATCTCGAGCAGTACTTC. Protein product: CASSPVGNLEQYF.

The chain combines TRBV10-3 with TRBJ2-3; the D gene is possibly TRBD2 (6 bases). There are 15 residues in the CDR3. V was shortened by 6 bases and J by 6 bases, with 19 bases between the two germline ends. The germline CDR1 and CDR2 sequences are ENHRY and SYGVKD. The CDR3 here is CAISGGVDAWDTQYF. CDR3 DNA: TGTGCCATCAGCGGCGGGGTCGACGCGTGGGATACGCAGTATTTT.

The rearrangement uses TRBV5-4 and TRBJ2-3; 11 positions agree with TRBD1. This CDR3 is 15 amino acids long. Germline CDR1 is SGHNT and CDR2 is YYREEE (reference sequence). V was clipped by 2 bases and J by 4 bases; unmatched bases: 3. CDR3 DNA: TGTGCCAGCAGCTTTTGGACAGGGGGCGCAGATACGCAGTATTTT. This codes for CASSFWTGGADTQYF.

This clone was observed a handful of times. The V and J genes are TRBV5-6 and TRBJ1-5, with no clear D. The CDR3 has 13 amino acids. Germline CDR1 SGHDT, CDR2 YYEEEE. The ends were cut back, 5 bases at V and 7 bases at J, with 13 bases in the middle. CDR3 sequence (DNA): TGTGCCAGCAGGTTCCCCCGGGGACAGCCCCAGCATTTT. Translating gives CASRFPRGQPQHF.

The CDR3 spells CASSPAGVGIETQYF. Written as DNA, the CDR3 is TGTGCCAGCAGCCCAGCGGGGGTTGGAATAGAGACCCAGTACTTC. V is TRBV11-2 and J is TRBJ2-5; 8 bases agree with TRBD2. This CDR3 is built from 15 residues. CDR1 SGHAT and CDR2 FQNNGV come from the germline V gene. V shed 5 bases, J shed 4 bases, and the junction held 9 bases outside the gene matches.

As concerns this clone: One end of the junction varies from germline; a read error may be responsible. This chain joins TRBV7-9 and TRBJ2-3; 8 nucleotides line up with TRBD2. Germline CDR1 reads SEHNR; CDR2 reads FQNEAQ (reference sequence). CDR3 size: 16 residues. In DNA, the CDR3 is TGTTCCAGCAGCCCCCCGGGGGGGTCTAGCACAGATACGCAGTATTTT. Protein: CSSSPPGGSSTDTQYF.

The V call is TRBV27, the J call TRBJ2-1; 7 nucleotides match TRBD1. V gave up 2 bases and J gave up 9 bases; unmatched junction bases: 10. Germline CDR1 reads MNHEY; CDR2 reads SMNVEV (reference sequence). The CDR3 is 15 amino acids. As DNA, the CDR3 is TGTGCCAGCAGTTTACCTGCCAGGGGGTTAGGTGAGCAGTTCTTC. Translation gives CASSLPARGLGEQFF.

CDR3 amino acids: CSVDRAGRETQYF. The CDR3 nucleotides are TGCAGCGTTGACCGGGCGGGCAGGGAGACCCAGTACTTC. The rearrangement uses TRBV29-1 and TRBJ2-5, with a possible D match to TRBD2 (5 bases). Germline CDR1 is SQVTM and CDR2 is ANQGSEA. Trimming removed 3 bases from V and 5 bases from J, with 13 bases in between. This CDR3 has 13 residues.

The rearrangement joins TRBV10-3 to TRBJ2-1; possible D gene TRBD2, 6 bases. This CDR3 has 17 amino acids. V was shortened by 0 bases and J by 5 bases, with 17 bases between the two germline ends. The germline CDR1 and CDR2 sequences are ENHRY and SYGVKD. The CDR3 DNA reads TGTGCCATCAGTGAGTCGATGGTGAGACGCGGGGACAATGAGCAGTTCTTC. Translated, it gives CAISESMVRRGDNEQFF.

The chain recombines TRBV2 with TRBJ2-3; unclear D gene. CDR3 size: 14 residues. CDR1 is SNHLY, CDR2 FYNNEI, per germline. Deletions cut 1 base from V and 1 base from J, with 6 bases between. CDR3 sequence (DNA): TGTGCCAGCAGTGAAGGACTCGGCACAGATACGCAGTATTTT. Its translation: CASSEGLGTDTQYF.

The chain couples TRBV5-6 to TRBJ1-2; D is perhaps TRBD1 (5 bases). Germline CDR1 and CDR2: SGHDT and YYEEEE. The CDR3 sequence is 15 residues long. Trimming left V 0 bases short and J 6 bases short, with 15 bases between. Here the CDR3 reads CASSLETTDENGYTF. The CDR3 nucleotides are TGTGCCAGCAGCTTGGAGACGACAGATGAGAATGGCTACACCTTC.

The chain combines TRBV9 with TRBJ2-3; 10 bases align to TRBD2. Germline V gene sequence: CDR1 SGDLS, CDR2 YYNGEE. The CDR3 is made up of 20 amino acids. V trimming: 0 bases; J trimming: 4 bases; junction bases outside the gene matches: 17. CDR3 loop: CASSVGPSGSNFGYSDTQYF. The CDR3 region has the DNA TGTGCCAGCAGCGTAGGACCTAGCGGGAGCAATTTCGGTTATTCAGATACGCAGTATTTT.

The V call is TRBV5-4, the J call TRBJ1-4; TRBD1 is a possible D gene (5 bases). The CDR3 is made up of 15 amino acids. Germline CDR1 and CDR2: SGHNT and YYREEE (reference sequence). Trimming stripped 4 bases from V and 6 bases from J, with 16 bases between. The CDR3 loop reads CASSGRGSSDEKLFF. The CDR3 coding sequence is TGTGCCAGCAGCGGCCGGGGGTCAAGCGATGAAAAACTGTTTTTT. The complete variable domain, with remaining parts taken from reference TRBV5-4 and TRBJ1-4, reads ETGVTQSPTHLIKTRGQQVTLRCSSQSGHNTVSWYQQALGQGPQFIFQYYREEENGRGNFPPRFSGLQFPNYSSELNVNALELDDSALYLCASSGRGSSDEKLFFGSGTQLSVL.

The genes are TRBV10-3 and TRBJ1-3; 7 bases are shared with TRBD1. The CDR3 totals 15 residues. Looked up from germline, CDR1 is ENHRY and CDR2 is SYGVKD. The V and J ends lost 2 bases and 0 bases, in that order; junction bases with no gene match: 1. CDR3 amino acids: CAISEGTDSGNTIYF. CDR3 sequence (DNA): TGTGCCATCAGTGAGGGGACAGACTCTGGAAACACCATATATTTT.

This clone came up once. DNA of the CDR3: TGCGCCAGCACTGCGGGACTAGCGGGCCGAGGTGAGCAGTTCTTC. Its protein product is CASTAGLAGRGEQFF. V is TRBV5-1 and J is TRBJ2-1, with 12 bases identical to TRBD2. V trimming: 6 bases; J trimming: 9 bases; junction bases outside the gene matches: 10. From germline, CDR1 is SGHRS and CDR2 YFSETQ. The CDR3 contains 15 residues.

The chain has TRBV4-2 and TRBJ2-1, with D possibly TRBD1 on 7 matching bases. Germline values: CDR1 LGHNA, CDR2 YNFKEQ. CDR3 length equals 16 residues. V was clipped by 0 bases and J by 6 bases, with 15 bases between them. The CDR3 sequence is CASSQELRQGGNEQFF. The CDR3 region has the DNA TGTGCCAGCAGCCAAGAATTGAGACAGGGAGGCAATGAGCAGTTCTTC.

The chain couples TRBV21-1 to TRBJ1-1; the table names TRBD1, a call not compared with the DNA. TRBV21-1 corresponds to a pseudogene. The CDR3 is made up of 15 amino acids. The DNA for the CDR3 is TGTGCCAGCAGCAGCCGGGACAGGGGGATCACTGAAGCTTTCTTT. Its translation is CASSSRDRGITEAFF.

The CDR3 DNA sequence: TGTGCCAGCAGCCCTGGGGAGGGCCCGGAAGCTTTCTTT. Translated: CASSPGEGPEAFF. This chain connects TRBV6-5 to TRBJ1-1; D is unclear. This CDR3 comprises 13 residues. Looked up from germline, CDR1 is MNHEY and CDR2 is SVGAGI. V shed 6 bases and J shed 8 bases, with 16 bases lying between them.